This T cell receptor beta chain emerged from a study of beta chain bispecific antibodies for T cell cancers. Study-wide points: The leukemia cells, rather than normal T cells, gave most of the targeted TRBV signal.

This clonotype came up many times. Its antigen remains unidentified. TCRdb fed the 5' RACE reads into MiXCR, producing one record per CDR3 protein. The sample contains around 15,000 distinct CDR3 sequences, about 2.2% of which appear only once. Either OKT3 anti-CD3 antibody or CD3/CD28 beads expanded T cells from blood mononuclear cells over about three days. Sequencing was carried out using healthy donor T cells cultured with leukemia cells. This receptor was taken from a human donor in good health. Some clones in this sample may be carry-over from other donors' samples.

The CDR3 loop is CASSLPLIGPGHEQFF. The CDR3 DNA reads as TGTGCCAGCAGCCTCCCGCTCATCGGTCCGGGGCATGAGCAGTTCTTC. The chain has TRBV3-1 and TRBJ2-1; TRBD1 or TRBD2 may be the D gene (5 bases each). Per the germline V gene, CDR1 is LGHDT and CDR2 is YNNKEL (reference sequence). Trimming took off 4 bases at V and 8 bases at J, with 21 bases between the two ends. The CDR3 sequence is 16 residues long.